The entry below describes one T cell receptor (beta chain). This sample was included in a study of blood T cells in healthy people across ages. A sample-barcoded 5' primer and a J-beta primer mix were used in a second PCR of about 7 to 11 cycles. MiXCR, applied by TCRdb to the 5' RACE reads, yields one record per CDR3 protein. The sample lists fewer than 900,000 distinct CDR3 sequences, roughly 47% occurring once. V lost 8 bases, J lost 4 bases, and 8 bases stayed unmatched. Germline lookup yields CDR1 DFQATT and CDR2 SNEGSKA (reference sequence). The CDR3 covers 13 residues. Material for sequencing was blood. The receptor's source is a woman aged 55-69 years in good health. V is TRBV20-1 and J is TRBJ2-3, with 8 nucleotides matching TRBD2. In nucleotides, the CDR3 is TGCAGTTTGGCGGGCGGGGGGTCAGATACGCAGTATTTT. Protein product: CSLAGGGSDTQYF.